These 24 T cell receptor beta chains came from one sample sequenced in a study of Tregs in tolerant kidney transplant recipients. The protocol was immunoSEQ multiplex PCR, while the TCRdb copy is restricted to in-frame clones and leaves out a portion. The data show 75,000 to 100,000 clones, roughly nine tenths seen once. Specimen: CD8+ T cells from blood. These receptors all stem from a human donor in good health.

The chain has TRBV6-5 and TRBJ1-2; no definite D call. The germline gives CDR1 MNHEY, CDR2 SVGAGI. The V and J ends lost 0 bases and 2 bases respectively, with 10 bases between them. The CDR3 spans 15 residues. The CDR3 spells CASSYSRAANYGYTF. CDR3 nucleotides: TGTGCCAGCAGTTACTCAAGGGCAGCGAACTATGGCTACACCTTC.

J is TRBJ1-3 and V is TRBV11-2; D not resolved. Germline V CDR1 and CDR2: SGHAT, FQNNGV. The CDR3 is 13 residues long. The ends were cut back, 8 bases at V and 2 bases at J, with 10 bases in the middle. As DNA, the CDR3 is TGTGCCAGCCTCGGGAGGGCTGGAAACACCATATATTTT. This translates into CASLGRAGNTIYF.

The genes are TRBV7-9 and TRBJ2-7; no firm D call. V lost 5 bases and J 1 base, leaving 18 bases between the germline ends. The germline V gene encodes CDR1 SEHNR and CDR2 FQNEAQ (reference sequence). This CDR3 is 16 amino acids long. The CDR3 here is CASSPSRRTRSYEQYF. In DNA form, the CDR3 reads TGTGCCAGCAGCCCCTCTCGCAGGACCAGGTCCTACGAGCAGTACTTC.

The rearrangement uses TRBV25-1 and TRBJ2-7; D is unclear. V dropped 2 bases and J dropped 1 base, with 18 bases sitting between them. Germline values: CDR1 MGHDK, CDR2 SYGVNS. The CDR3 has 17 residues. The CDR3 is CASSEVAANYGSYEQYF. CDR3 coding DNA: TGTGCCAGCAGTGAAGTGGCAGCGAATTACGGGTCCTACGAGCAGTACTTC.

The V and J genes are TRBV6-6 and TRBJ2-1; 10 nucleotides align to TRBD1. CDR3 size: 15 residues. Germline-derived CDR1 and CDR2 are MNHNY and SVGAGI (reference sequence). J lost 8 bases, V lost 6 bases, and 10 bases had no gene match. The CDR3 region has the DNA TGTGCCAGCAGAGCCAGGGACAGGGGCTGGGATGAGCAGTTCTTC. Protein sequence: CASRARDRGWDEQFF.

This chain connects TRBV4-2 to TRBJ2-1; D ambiguous. Germline lookup yields CDR1 LGHNA and CDR2 YNFKEQ. The CDR3 extends over 16 amino acids. V gave up 0 bases and J gave up 0 bases, with 9 bases separating them. In nucleotides, the CDR3 is TGTGCCAGCAGCCAAGATGGGCTGAGCTCCTACAATGAGCAGTTCTTC. This translates into CASSQDGLSSYNEQFF.

This sequence joins TRBV15 and TRBJ2-4, with 9 bases lining up with TRBD1. After removal of 5 bases from V and 9 bases from J, the junction contained 17 bases not matched to a gene. The CDR3 covers 17 residues. The germline CDR1 and CDR2 sequences are LNHNV and YYDKDF (reference sequence). This CDR3 reads CATSLTGKQGAQGIQYF. The CDR3, as DNA: TGTGCCACCAGCCTCACCGGGAAACAGGGGGCGCAGGGCATTCAGTACTTC.

V gene TRBV7-2 combines with J gene TRBJ2-7, with D unresolved. V dropped 5 bases and J dropped 3 bases, with 17 bases sitting between them. The germline gives CDR1 SGHTA, CDR2 FQGNSA. CDR3 length: 15 residues. CDR3 loop: CASSLGGDSSYEQYF. CDR3 nucleotide sequence: TGTGCCAGCAGCCTCGGTGGGGATTCAAGCTACGAGCAGTACTTC.

This chain joins TRBV7-9 and TRBJ2-7, with 8 bases identical to TRBD1. The CDR3 totals 13 residues. Germline loops: CDR1 SEHNR, CDR2 FQNEAQ (reference sequence). J gave up 4 bases and V 4 bases, and 3 bases lay outside the gene matches. The CDR3 loop reads CASSSGTGYEQYF. The CDR3 DNA follows: TGTGCCAGCAGCTCCGGGACAGGATACGAGCAGTACTTC. Filled out from reference TRBV7-9 and TRBJ2-7, the complete variable domain reads DTGVSQNPRHKITKRGQNVTFRCDPISEHNRLYWYRQTLGQGPEFLTYFQNEAQLEKSRLLSDRFSAERPKGSFSTLEIQRTEQGDSAMYLCASSSGTGYEQYFGPGTRLTVT.

V and J are TRBV6-4 and TRBJ2-1, with 7 bases fitting TRBD2. The CDR3 has 15 residues. Germline loops: CDR1 MRHNA, CDR2 SNTAGT. With 3 bases clipped from V and 3 bases from J, the junction kept 5 bases outside the gene matches. CDR3 region: CASSEGERDYNEQFF. CDR3 coding DNA: TGTGCCAGCAGTGAGGGGGAGCGGGACTACAATGAGCAGTTCTTC.

The rearrangement joins TRBV9 to TRBJ1-2; a weak D match, TRBD1 (5 bases). This CDR3 spans 14 amino acids. V was pared by 0 bases and J by 3 bases, with 9 bases between. The germline V gene encodes CDR1 SGDLS and CDR2 YYNGEE. For the CDR3, the DNA is TGTGCCAGCAGCGTAGGTGGGGCGGACTATGGCTACACCTTC. Translating gives CASSVGGADYGYTF.

The rearrangement joins TRBV6-1 to TRBJ2-6; D might be TRBD1 (6 bases). Trimming left V 0 bases short and J 6 bases short, with 15 bases between. The CDR3 loop spans 17 amino acids. Germline V lookup: CDR1 MNHNS, CDR2 SASEGT. CDR3 residues: CASSEAGTRPAANVLTF. The CDR3 coding sequence is TGTGCCAGCAGTGAAGCCGGGACAAGGCCCGCGGCCAACGTCCTGACTTTC.

As DNA, the CDR3 is TGTGCCATCAGTGAGAGTAAGGGACAGGGGATCACTGAAGCTTTCTTT. It encodes CAISESKGQGITEAFF. V usage is TRBV10-3 and J usage is TRBJ1-1, with TRBD1 matching over 10 bases. Trimming removed 2 bases from V and 4 bases from J; junction bases left unmatched: 7. The CDR3 consists of 16 residues. The germline gives CDR1 ENHRY, CDR2 SYGVKD.

This clone was seen just once. The chain employs TRBV6-6 and TRBJ2-2, with D possibly TRBD1 on 6 matching bases. This CDR3 is 13 amino acids long. Germline lookup yields CDR1 MNHNY and CDR2 SVGAGI (reference sequence). The V end lost 5 bases, the J end lost 5 bases, and 9 bases lay between the germline ends. CDR3 protein: CASSPDSTGELFF. The CDR3 nucleotides are TGTGCCAGCAGTCCGGACAGTACCGGGGAGCTGTTTTTT.

For the CDR3, the DNA is TGTGCCAGCAAACATCGGACTAGCGTAAATGAGCAGTTCTTC. Encoded protein: CASKHRTSVNEQFF. The V call is TRBV2, the J call TRBJ2-1; 9 bases map to TRBD2. The J segment lost 7 bases and the V segment lost 7 bases, leaving 8 bases of the junction unmatched. CDR3 size: 14 residues. In germline, CDR1 is SNHLY, CDR2 FYNNEI.

The V and J genes are TRBV11-1 and TRBJ2-7; D might be TRBD1 or TRBD2, each matching 5 bases. CDR3 length: 13 residues. V lost 5 bases, J lost 3 bases, and 11 bases lay in between. CDR1 and CDR2 from the germline V gene are SGHAT and FQDESV (reference sequence). The CDR3 DNA reads as TGTGCCAGCAGCCCCCGGGACCGCTACGAGCAGTACTTC. It yields the protein CASSPRDRYEQYF.

This chain joins TRBV27 and TRBJ2-7; D is ambiguous. This CDR3 comprises 12 residues. V lost 5 bases and J 2 bases, leaving 7 bases between the germline ends. CDR1 is MNHEY and CDR2 is SMNVEV in the germline V gene (reference sequence). The CDR3 protein is CASSTTPYEQYF. CDR3 sequence (DNA): TGTGCCAGCAGTACGACCCCCTACGAGCAGTACTTC.

This chain connects TRBV9 to TRBJ1-1; unclear D gene. Per the germline V gene, CDR1 is SGDLS and CDR2 is YYNGEE. V gave up 8 bases and J gave up 7 bases, with 18 bases separating them. The CDR3 covers 13 residues. CDR3 DNA sequence: TGTGCCAGTGGGCGGGGTGCAGAAGATGAAGCTTTCTTT. Its translation is CASGRGAEDEAFF.

The CDR3 DNA reads TGTGCCAGCAGCTTAGCCGGCCCCGGGGAGCTGTTTTTT. As protein: CASSLAGPGELFF. The V and J genes are TRBV7-6 and TRBJ2-2; D not resolved. The V gene lost 0 bases and the J gene lost 6 bases, with 5 bases spanning the gap. The germline V gene encodes CDR1 SGHVS and CDR2 FNYEAQ. CDR3 length: 13 amino acids.

The rearrangement links TRBV6-5 to TRBJ1-1, with D unclear. The CDR3 covers 14 residues. The V gene lost 2 bases and the J gene lost 4 bases, with 11 bases spanning the gap. CDR1 MNHEY and CDR2 SVGAGI come from the germline V gene. CDR3 region: CASSYGPYPTEAFF. For the CDR3, the DNA is TGTGCCAGCAGTTACGGTCCCTACCCCACTGAAGCTTTCTTT.

This clone was counted only a few times. This chain connects TRBV6-1 to TRBJ1-2; no firm D call. Between the trimmed V and J ends, which lost 4 bases and 8 bases, there was a span of 8 bases. The CDR3 loop spans 11 amino acids. The germline gives CDR1 MNHNS, CDR2 SASEGT. Written as DNA, the CDR3 is TGTGCCAGCAGTGTCATGGTCGGCTACACCTTC. Residues: CASSVMVGYTF.

This clone was detected a few times. The J gene is TRBJ1-2, the V gene TRBV5-1; a weak D match, TRBD1 (6 bases). Germline CDR1 SGHRS, CDR2 YFSETQ. The CDR3 sequence is 13 residues long. V was pared by 3 bases and J by 6 bases, with 12 bases between. CDR3 loop: CASSSRGANGYTF. In nucleotides, the CDR3 is TGCGCCAGCAGCTCCCGGGGGGCGAATGGCTACACCTTC.

The chain combines TRBV5-1 with TRBJ1-1, with D uncertain. The germline V gene encodes CDR1 SGHRS and CDR2 YFSETQ. Trimming took off 0 bases at V and 4 bases at J, with 13 bases between the two ends. This CDR3 is built from 15 residues. This chain's CDR3 is CASSLAGQAVTEAFF. CDR3 bases: TGCGCCAGCAGCTTGGCGGGTCAGGCTGTCACTGAAGCTTTCTTT.

The chain joins TRBV5-6 to TRBJ2-1; D gene uncertain. Trimming pared 1 base from V and 0 bases from J, leaving 8 bases between. Germline loops: CDR1 SGHDT, CDR2 YYEEEE. The CDR3 runs 15 residues. CDR3 bases: TGTGCCAGCAGCTTGTTGGGTTTCTCCTACAATGAGCAGTTCTTC. It specifies CASSLLGFSYNEQFF.